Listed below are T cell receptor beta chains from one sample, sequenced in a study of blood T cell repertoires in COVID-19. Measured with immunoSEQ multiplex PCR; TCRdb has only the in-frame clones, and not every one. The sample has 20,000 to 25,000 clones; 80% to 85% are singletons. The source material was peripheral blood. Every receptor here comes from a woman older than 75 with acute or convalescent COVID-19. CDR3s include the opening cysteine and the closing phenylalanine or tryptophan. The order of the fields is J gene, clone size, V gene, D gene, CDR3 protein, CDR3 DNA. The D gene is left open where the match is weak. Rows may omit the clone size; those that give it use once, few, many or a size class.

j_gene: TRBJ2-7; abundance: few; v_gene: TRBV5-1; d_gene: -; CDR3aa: CASSLGLDAYEQYF; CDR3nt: TGCGCCAGCAGCTTGGGACTCGATGCCTACGAGCAGTACTTC
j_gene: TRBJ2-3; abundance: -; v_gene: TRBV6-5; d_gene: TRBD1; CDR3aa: CASRRGTGGRDTQYF; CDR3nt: TGTGCCAGCAGGCGAGGGACAGGGGGCCGAGATACGCAGTATTTT
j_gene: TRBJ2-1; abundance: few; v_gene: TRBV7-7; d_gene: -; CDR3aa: CASSPGTASYNEQFF; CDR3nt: TGTGCTAGCAGCCCTGGGACTGCCTCCTACAATGAGCAGTTCTTC
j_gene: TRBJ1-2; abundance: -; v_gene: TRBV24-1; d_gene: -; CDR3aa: CATSDFEAYARTNYGYTF; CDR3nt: TGTGCCACCAGTGATTTTGAGGCTTACGCACGGACTAACTATGGCTACACCTTC
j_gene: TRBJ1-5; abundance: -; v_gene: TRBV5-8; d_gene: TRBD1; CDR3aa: CASSPRDRAQPQHF; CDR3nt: TGTGCCAGCAGCCCTCGGGACAGAGCGCAGCCCCAGCATTTT
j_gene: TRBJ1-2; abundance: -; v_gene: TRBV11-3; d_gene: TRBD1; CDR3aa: CASSYRQGNYGYTF; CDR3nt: TGTGCCAGCAGCTACCGACAGGGAAACTATGGCTACACCTTC
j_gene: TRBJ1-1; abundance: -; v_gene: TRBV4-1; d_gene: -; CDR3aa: CASSQQYRATEAFF; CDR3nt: TGCGCCAGCAGCCAACAGTACAGGGCCACTGAAGCTTTCTTT
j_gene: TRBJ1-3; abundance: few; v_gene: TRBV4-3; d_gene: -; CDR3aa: CASSLTTGNTIYF; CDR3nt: TGCGCCAGCAGCCTGACAACTGGAAACACCATATATTTT
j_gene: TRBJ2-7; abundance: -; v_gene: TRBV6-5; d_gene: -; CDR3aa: CASSPMSVSYEQYF; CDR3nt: TGTGCCAGCAGCCCCATGAGCGTCTCCTACGAGCAGTACTTC
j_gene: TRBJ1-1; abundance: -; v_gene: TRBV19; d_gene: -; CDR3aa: CASSLTDENTEAFF; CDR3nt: TGTGCCAGTAGTTTAACAGACGAGAACACTGAAGCTTTCTTT
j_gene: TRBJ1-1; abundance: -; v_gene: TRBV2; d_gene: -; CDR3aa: CASRNRDGDTEAFF; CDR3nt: TGTGCCAGCAGAAACAGGGACGGCGACACTGAAGCTTTCTTT
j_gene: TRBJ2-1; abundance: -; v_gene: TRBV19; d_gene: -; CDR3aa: CASSPLGTRDSGEQFF; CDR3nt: TGTGCCAGTAGTCCACTCGGGACTAGGGACAGTGGTGAGCAGTTCTTC
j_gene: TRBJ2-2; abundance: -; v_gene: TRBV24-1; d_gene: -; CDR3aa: CATSATGWSGELFF; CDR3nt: TGTGCCACCAGTGCTACAGGGTGGAGCGGGGAGCTGTTTTTT
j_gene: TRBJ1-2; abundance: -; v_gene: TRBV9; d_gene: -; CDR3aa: CASSVTGGPPYGYTF; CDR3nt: TGTGCCAGCAGCGTCACGGGGGGTCCTCCCTATGGCTACACCTTC
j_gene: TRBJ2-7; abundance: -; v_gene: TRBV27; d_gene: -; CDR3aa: CASSSRAGLYYEQYF; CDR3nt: TGTGCCAGCAGTTCCCGGGCAGGACTATACTACGAGCAGTACTTC
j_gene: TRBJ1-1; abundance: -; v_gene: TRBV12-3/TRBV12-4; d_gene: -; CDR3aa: CASSPQMNTEAFF; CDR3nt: TGTGCCAGCAGTCCCCAAATGAACACTGAAGCTTTCTTT
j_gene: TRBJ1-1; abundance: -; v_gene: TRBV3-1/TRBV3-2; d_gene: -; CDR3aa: CASTLSKLGGFGAFF; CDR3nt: TGTGCCAGCACACTAAGCAAGCTGGGGGGATTTGGGGCTTTCTTT
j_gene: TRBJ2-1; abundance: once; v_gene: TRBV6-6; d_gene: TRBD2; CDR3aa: CASSYPGLAGGPRFF; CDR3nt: TGTGCCAGCAGTTACCCTGGACTAGCGGGGGGGCCTCGGTTCTTC
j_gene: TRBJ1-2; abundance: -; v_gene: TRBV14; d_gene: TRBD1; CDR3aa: CASSQDRGHNGYTF; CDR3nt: TGTGCCAGCAGCCAAGACAGGGGGCATAATGGCTACACCTTC
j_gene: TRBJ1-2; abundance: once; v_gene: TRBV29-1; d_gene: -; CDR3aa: CSVAARQGYTF; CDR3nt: TGCAGCGTGGCCGCCAGACAGGGCTACACCTTC
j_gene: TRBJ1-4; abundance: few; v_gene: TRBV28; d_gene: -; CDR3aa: CAGKRGAKNEKLFF; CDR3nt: TGTGCCGGGAAACGTGGGGCCAAGAATGAAAAACTGTTTTTT
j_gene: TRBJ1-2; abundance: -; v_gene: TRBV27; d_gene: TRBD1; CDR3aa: CASSLSLGQITYGYTF; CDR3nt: TGTGCCAGCAGTTTATCGTTGGGACAGATAACCTATGGCTACACCTTC
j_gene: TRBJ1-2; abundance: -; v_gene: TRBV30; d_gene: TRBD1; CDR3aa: CAWREGTGSRGYTF; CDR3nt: TGTGCCTGGAGAGAGGGGACAGGTTCTAGGGGCTACACCTTC
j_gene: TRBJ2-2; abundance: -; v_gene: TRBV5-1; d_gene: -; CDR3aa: CASSLGLGRTGELFF; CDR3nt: TGCGCCAGCAGCTTGGGACTAGGGAGAACCGGGGAGCTGTTTTTT
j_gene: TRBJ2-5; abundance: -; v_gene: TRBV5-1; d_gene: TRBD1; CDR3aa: CASSLNPGTGSETQYF; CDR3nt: TGCGCCAGCAGCTTGAACCCCGGGACAGGGTCAGAGACCCAGTACTTC
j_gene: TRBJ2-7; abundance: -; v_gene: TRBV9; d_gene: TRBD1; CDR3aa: CASSVEKGGTYEQYF; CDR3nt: TGTGCCAGCAGCGTAGAGAAAGGGGGCACCTACGAGCAGTACTTC
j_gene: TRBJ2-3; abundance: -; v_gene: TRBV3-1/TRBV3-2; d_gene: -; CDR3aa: CASRHCTDTQYF; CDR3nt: TGTGCCAGCCGCCACTGCACAGATACGCAGTATTTT
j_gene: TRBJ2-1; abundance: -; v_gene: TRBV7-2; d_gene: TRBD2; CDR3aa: CASSISGGNNEQFF; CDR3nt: TGTGCCAGCAGCATTAGCGGGGGAAACAATGAGCAGTTCTTC
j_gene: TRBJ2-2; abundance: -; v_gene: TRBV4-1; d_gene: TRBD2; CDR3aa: CASSRRLAGGSPGELFF; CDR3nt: TGCGCCAGCAGCCGACGACTAGCGGGAGGAAGCCCCGGGGAGCTGTTTTTT
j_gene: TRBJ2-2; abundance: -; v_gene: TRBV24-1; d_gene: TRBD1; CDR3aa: CATSDFRTGGAGELFF; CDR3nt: TGTGCCACCAGTGATTTTAGGACAGGGGGCGCCGGGGAGCTGTTTTTT
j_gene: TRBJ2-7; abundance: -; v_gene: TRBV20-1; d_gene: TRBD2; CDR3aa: CSASSGRAGDEQYF; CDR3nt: TGCAGTGCTAGTAGCGGGAGGGCCGGGGACGAGCAGTACTTC
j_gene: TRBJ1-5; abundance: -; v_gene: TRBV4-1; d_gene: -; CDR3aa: CASSLLVGPNQPQHF; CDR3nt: TGCGCCAGCAGCCTTCTTGTGGGGCCGAATCAGCCCCAGCATTTT